This T cell receptor (beta chain) was recorded in a study of T cells expressing NK-cell markers. TCRdb processed the 5' RACE reads again and assigns one entry to each CDR3 protein, with no DNA. The sample holds 140,000 or so distinct CDR3 sequences. Germline CDR1 and CDR2: SEHNR and FQNEAQ (reference sequence). The CDR3 has 13 amino acids. V usage is TRBV7-9 and J usage is TRBJ2-3. This receptor was identified in a man aged 18 to 30 in good health. Sequencing input: blood T cells: a sorted CD56 or NKG2C T cell subset, CD4+ or CD8+ T cells, or bulk PBMC T cells (not recorded which). The CDR3 region is CASIHSGTDTQYF.